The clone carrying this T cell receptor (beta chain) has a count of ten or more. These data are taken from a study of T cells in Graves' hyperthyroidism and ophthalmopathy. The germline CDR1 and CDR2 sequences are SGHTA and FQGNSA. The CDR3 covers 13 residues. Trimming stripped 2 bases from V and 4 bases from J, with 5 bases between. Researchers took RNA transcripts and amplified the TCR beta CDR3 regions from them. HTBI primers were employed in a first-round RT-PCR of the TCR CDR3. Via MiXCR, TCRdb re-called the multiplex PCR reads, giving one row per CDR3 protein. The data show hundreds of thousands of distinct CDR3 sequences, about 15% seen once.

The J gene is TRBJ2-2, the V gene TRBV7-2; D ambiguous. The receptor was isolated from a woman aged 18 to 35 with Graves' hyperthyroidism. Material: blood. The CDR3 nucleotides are TGTGCCAGCAGCTTATTAAGCACCGGGGAGCTGTTTTTT. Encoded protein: CASSLLSTGELFF.